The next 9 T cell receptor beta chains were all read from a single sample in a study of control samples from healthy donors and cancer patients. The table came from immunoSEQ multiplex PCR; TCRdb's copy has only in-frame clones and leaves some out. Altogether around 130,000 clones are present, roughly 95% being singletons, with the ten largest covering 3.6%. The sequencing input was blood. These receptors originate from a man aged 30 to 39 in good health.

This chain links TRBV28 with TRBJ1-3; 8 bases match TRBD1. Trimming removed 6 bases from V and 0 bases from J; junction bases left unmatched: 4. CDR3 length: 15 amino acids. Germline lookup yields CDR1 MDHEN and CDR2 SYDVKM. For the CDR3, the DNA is TGTGCCAGCAGCAGACAGGGGCTCTCTGGAAACACCATATATTTT. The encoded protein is CASSRQGLSGNTIYF. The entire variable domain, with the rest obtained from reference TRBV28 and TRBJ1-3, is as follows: DVKVTQSSRYLVKRTGEKVFLECVQDMDHENMFWYRQDPGLGLRLIYFSYDVKMKEKGDIPEGYSVSREKKERFSLILESASTNQTSMYLCASSRQGLSGNTIYFGEGSWLTVV.

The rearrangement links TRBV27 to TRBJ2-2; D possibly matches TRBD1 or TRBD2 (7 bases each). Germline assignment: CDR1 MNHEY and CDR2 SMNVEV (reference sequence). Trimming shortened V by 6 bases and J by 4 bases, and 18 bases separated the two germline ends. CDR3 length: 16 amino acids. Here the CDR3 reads CASSPTQGGITGELFF. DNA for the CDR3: TGTGCCAGCAGCCCGACCCAGGGGGGGATCACCGGGGAGCTGTTTTTT.

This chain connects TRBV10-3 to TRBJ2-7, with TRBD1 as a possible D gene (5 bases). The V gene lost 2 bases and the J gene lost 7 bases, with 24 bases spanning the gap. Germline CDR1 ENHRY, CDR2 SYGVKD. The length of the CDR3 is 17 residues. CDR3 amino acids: CAISEQENRSPSGEQYF. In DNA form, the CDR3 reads TGTGCCATCAGTGAGCAAGAGAATAGATCGCCATCAGGGGAGCAGTACTTC.

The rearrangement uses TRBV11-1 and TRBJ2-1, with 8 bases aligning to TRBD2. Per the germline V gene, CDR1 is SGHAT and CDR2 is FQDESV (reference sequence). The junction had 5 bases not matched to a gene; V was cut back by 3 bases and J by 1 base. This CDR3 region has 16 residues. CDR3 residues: CASSLRGALSYNEQFF. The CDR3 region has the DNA TGTGCCAGCAGCTTGCGGGGGGCGCTTTCCTACAATGAGCAGTTCTTC. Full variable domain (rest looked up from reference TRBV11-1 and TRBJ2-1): EAEVAQSPRYKITEKSQAVAFWCDPISGHATLYWYRQILGQGPELLVQFQDESVVDDSQLPKDRFSAERLKGVDSTLKIQPAELGDSAMYLCASSLRGALSYNEQFFGPGTRLTVL.

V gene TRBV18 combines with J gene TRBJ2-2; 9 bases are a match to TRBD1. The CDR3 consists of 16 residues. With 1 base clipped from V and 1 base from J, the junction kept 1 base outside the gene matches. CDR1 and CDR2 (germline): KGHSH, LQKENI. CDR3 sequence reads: CASSPRTGENTGELFF. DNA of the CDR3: TGTGCCAGCTCACCACGGACAGGGGAGAACACCGGGGAGCTGTTTTTT.

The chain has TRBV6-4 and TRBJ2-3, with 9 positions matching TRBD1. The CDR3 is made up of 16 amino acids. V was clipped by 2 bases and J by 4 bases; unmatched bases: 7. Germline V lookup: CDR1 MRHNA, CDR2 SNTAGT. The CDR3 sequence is CASSDATGQGSDTQYF. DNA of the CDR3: TGTGCCAGCAGTGACGCCACAGGACAGGGGTCAGATACGCAGTATTTT.

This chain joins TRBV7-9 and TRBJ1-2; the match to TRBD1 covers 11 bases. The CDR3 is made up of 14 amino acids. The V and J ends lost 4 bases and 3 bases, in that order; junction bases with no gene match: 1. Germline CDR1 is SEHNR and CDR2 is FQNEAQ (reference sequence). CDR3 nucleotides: TGTGCCAGCAGCTGGGGACAGGGGGACTATGGCTACACCTTC. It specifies CASSWGQGDYGYTF. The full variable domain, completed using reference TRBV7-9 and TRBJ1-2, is DTGVSQNPRHKITKRGQNVTFRCDPISEHNRLYWYRQTLGQGPEFLTYFQNEAQLEKSRLLSDRFSAERPKGSFSTLEIQRTEQGDSAMYLCASSWGQGDYGYTFGSGTRLTVV.

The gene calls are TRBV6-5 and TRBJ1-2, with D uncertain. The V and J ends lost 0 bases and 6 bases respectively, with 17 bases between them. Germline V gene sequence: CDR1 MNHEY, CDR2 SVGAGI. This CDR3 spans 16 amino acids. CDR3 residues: CASSYSNWSGWHGYTF. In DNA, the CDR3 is TGTGCCAGCAGTTACTCGAACTGGTCGGGATGGCATGGCTACACCTTC.

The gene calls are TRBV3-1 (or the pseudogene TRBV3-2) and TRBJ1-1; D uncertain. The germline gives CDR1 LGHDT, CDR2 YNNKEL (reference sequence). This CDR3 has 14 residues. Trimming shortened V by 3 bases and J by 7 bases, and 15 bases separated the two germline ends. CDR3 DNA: TGTGCCAGCAGCCATAGTTTTACGGGCGGTGAAGCTTTCTTT. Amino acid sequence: CASSHSFTGGEAFF.